The sequence of this T cell receptor (beta chain) was determined in a study of identical twins. Germline assignment: CDR1 LGHDT and CDR2 YNNKEL (reference sequence). CDR3 length: 14 amino acids. Trimming shortened V by 5 bases and J by 4 bases, and 9 bases separated the two germline ends. TCRdb ran MiXCR on the 5' RACE reads and lists one entry per CDR3 protein. The table includes roughly 750,000 distinct CDR3 sequences, approximately 21% detected once. The same sample was also studied in work on T cells expressing NK-cell markers.

The origin of this receptor is a woman aged 18-29 years in good health. This sequence joins TRBV3-1 and TRBJ2-6; no definite D call. The material sequenced was PBMCs. CDR3 sequence: CASSKVGGANVLTF. The CDR3 coding sequence is TGTGCCAGCAGCAAAGTAGGAGGGGCCAACGTCCTGACTTTC. The whole variable domain, remainder taken from reference TRBV3-1 and TRBJ2-6, is DTAVSQTPKYLVTQMGNDKSIKCEQNLGHDTMYWYKQDSKKFLKIMFSYNNKELIINETVPNRFSPKSPDKAHLNLHINSLELGDSAVYFCASSKVGGANVLTFGAGSRLTVL.